One and the same sample provided the 28 T cell receptor beta chains below, sequenced in a study of T-cell memory formation after mild COVID-19. TCRdb reprocessed the 5' RACE reads via MiXCR and lists one record per CDR3 protein. The sample has some 450,000 distinct CDR3 sequences; around 20% are singletons. What was sequenced was PBMCs or a T cell subset sorted from them (not recorded which). The receptors here all came from an adult woman who had mild COVID-19 (a few samples of this study predate the infection). Cell type and time point are not known.

V is TRBV7-2 and J is TRBJ2-7; the match to TRBD1 covers 7 bases. This CDR3 contains 17 residues. Trimming took 4 bases from V and 5 from J; bases not matched to a gene: 17. Germline lookup yields CDR1 SGHTA and CDR2 FQGNSA. The CDR3 region has the DNA TGTGCCAGCAGCTGGACAGGTCTCCCAGGGGAACTCCACGAGCAGTACTTC. It is translated as CASSWTGLPGELHEQYF.

This clonotype was counted between two and nine times. The chain employs TRBV15 and TRBJ2-1; D is possibly TRBD2 (6 bases). Trimming left V 0 bases short and J 9 bases short, with 15 bases between. Germline lookup yields CDR1 LNHNV and CDR2 YYDKDF (reference sequence). The CDR3 is 15 amino acids. CDR3 coding DNA: TGTGCCACCAGCAGAGAGAGGGACTCCCTCCTTGAGCAGTTCTTC. It specifies CATSRERDSLLEQFF.

This clonotype was picked up many times. The CDR3: CASSQASSLAGGGNIQYF. For the CDR3, the DNA is TGCGCCAGCAGCCAAGCTTCATCTTTGGCGGGAGGGGGGAACATTCAGTACTTC. The rearrangement uses TRBV4-3 and TRBJ2-4; 9 bases agree with TRBD2. The CDR3 loop spans 18 amino acids. CDR1 is LGHNA, CDR2 YSLEER, per germline. The V gene end was trimmed by 1 base and the J gene end by 7 bases; junction bases not matched to a gene: 14.

This clonotype was found a few times. The V and J genes are TRBV6-2 or TRBV6-3 and TRBJ1-1; D unresolved. V was trimmed by 5 bases and J by 4 bases, leaving 14 bases between them. CDR3 length equals 14 residues. The germline gives CDR1 MNHEY, CDR2 SVGEGT. The CDR3 DNA follows: TGTGCCAGCAGTAAAACCCACAAGGGCACTGAAGCTTTCTTT. Translation: CASSKTHKGTEAFF.

The J gene is TRBJ1-2, the V gene TRBV2; no firm D call. This CDR3 has 15 amino acids. The V and J ends lost 2 bases and 2 bases respectively, with 12 bases between them. The germline V gene encodes CDR1 SNHLY and CDR2 FYNNEI. For the CDR3, the DNA is TGTGCCAGCAGTGAATATCTCAGTACGAACTATGGCTACACCTTC. It codes for CASSEYLSTNYGYTF.

The genes are TRBV30 and TRBJ2-1; D is possibly TRBD1 (5 bases). The CDR3 is made up of 11 amino acids. In germline, CDR1 is GTSNPN, CDR2 SVGIG (reference sequence). V was pared by 5 bases and J by 7 bases, with 9 bases between. The CDR3 loop is CAWGAGNEQFF. In DNA form, the CDR3 reads TGTGCCTGGGGGGCCGGGAATGAGCAGTTCTTC. The entire variable domain, with the rest obtained from reference TRBV30 and TRBJ2-1, is as follows: SQTIHQWPATLVQPVGSPLSLECTVEGTSNPNLYWYRQAAGRGLQLLFYSVGIGQISSEVPQNLSASRPQDRQFILSSKKLLLSDSGFYLCAWGAGNEQFFGPGTRLTVL.

The rearrangement joins TRBV5-1 to TRBJ2-5, with 9 bases matching TRBD2. Germline loops: CDR1 SGHRS, CDR2 YFSETQ. The CDR3 loop spans 15 amino acids. V was clipped by 0 bases and J by 3 bases; unmatched bases: 3. CDR3 sequence: CASSLGTSEKETQYF. The CDR3 region has the DNA TGCGCCAGCAGCTTGGGGACTAGCGAGAAAGAGACCCAGTACTTC.

This clonotype was seen a few times. The chain combines TRBV7-9 with TRBJ1-1, with 7 bases fitting TRBD1. Germline loops: CDR1 SEHNR, CDR2 FQNEAQ (reference sequence). The CDR3 is 13 residues long. V dropped 5 bases and J dropped 4; count of bases not matched to a gene: 4. Here the CDR3 DNA reads TGTGCCAGCAGCGAAACAGGGGTCACTGAAGCTTTCTTT. As protein: CASSETGVTEAFF.

V is TRBV20-1 and J is TRBJ2-3, with 8 positions matching TRBD2. The CDR3 is 14 residues long. Germline assignment: CDR1 DFQATT and CDR2 SNEGSKA (reference sequence). Trimming removed 5 bases from V and 0 bases from J; junction bases left unmatched: 4. CDR3 sequence (DNA): TGCAGTGCTTTAGCGGGGTCAAGCACAGATACGCAGTATTTT. Its translation: CSALAGSSTDTQYF.

In this sample, this clonotype turned up a few times. V and J are TRBV7-8 and TRBJ2-7; D remains unclear. Trimming stripped 5 bases from V and 4 bases from J, with 15 bases between. CDR3 length: 14 amino acids. In germline, CDR1 is SGHVS, CDR2 FQNEAQ. As DNA, the CDR3 is TGTGCCAGCAGCCCTGAGGTGGGCTTTTACGAGCAGTACTTC. It codes for CASSPEVGFYEQYF.

This clonotype appeared a few times. The rearrangement uses TRBV5-1 and TRBJ2-3; D remains unclear. The V end was cut by 6 bases, the J end by 0 bases, with 11 bases between. In germline, CDR1 is SGHRS, CDR2 YFSETQ. The CDR3 contains 14 residues. CDR3 bases: TGCGCCAGCAAATTGCCGGATAGCACAGATACGCAGTATTTT. Amino acids: CASKLPDSTDTQYF.

This clonotype was detected a few times. This chain joins TRBV7-2 and TRBJ2-7; D might be TRBD1 or TRBD2, each matching 6 bases. Germline-derived CDR1 and CDR2 are SGHTA and FQGNSA. V was cut by 8 bases and J by 4 bases, with 15 bases left in between. This CDR3 spans 13 amino acids. This CDR3 is CASRGRETYEQYF. CDR3 nucleotide sequence: TGTGCCAGCCGGGGGCGGGAAACTTACGAGCAGTACTTC. Full variable domain (missing parts from reference TRBV7-2 and TRBJ2-7): GAGVSQSPSNKVTEKGKDVELRCDPISGHTALYWYRQSLGQGLEFLIYFQGNSAPDKSGLPSDRFSAERTGGSVSTLTIQRTQQEDSAVYLCASRGRETYEQYFGPGTRLTVT.

The chain is built from TRBV27 and TRBJ1-2; D ambiguous. Looked up from germline, CDR1 is MNHEY and CDR2 is SMNVEV (reference sequence). This CDR3 is built from 14 residues. The V gene lost 4 bases and the J gene lost 0 bases, with 9 bases spanning the gap. CDR3 sequence reads: CASSSYRANYGYTF. The CDR3 region has the DNA TGTGCCAGCAGTTCCTACAGAGCTAACTATGGCTACACCTTC.

This clonotype was counted only a few times. The V gene is TRBV5-6, the J gene TRBJ2-3; D may be TRBD1 (5 bases). This CDR3 contains 13 residues. Germline V CDR1 and CDR2: SGHDT, YYEEEE. Trimming cost V 4 bases and J 3 bases, with 9 bases left between them. CDR3: CASSVRVTDTQYF. DNA of the CDR3: TGTGCCAGCAGCGTCAGGGTAACAGATACGCAGTATTTT.

This clonotype has more than one count but fewer than ten. V is TRBV7-6 and J is TRBJ1-3; 9 bases align to TRBD1. This CDR3 is built from 21 residues. Looked up from germline, CDR1 is SGHVS and CDR2 is FNYEAQ. Unmatched junction bases numbered 17, after V lost 2 bases and J lost 0 bases. The chain's CDR3 is CASSLSPLTDRGFASGNTIYF. In DNA, the CDR3 is TGTGCCAGCAGCTTATCCCCCCTGACAGACAGGGGGTTCGCCTCTGGAAACACCATATATTTT.

The rearrangement joins TRBV7-3 to TRBJ1-1; D unclear. CDR3 size: 13 residues. V lost 1 base and J 7 bases, leaving 10 bases between the germline ends. Germline V CDR1 and CDR2: SGHTA, FQGTGA. This CDR3 reads CASSLIDGREAFF. In DNA, the CDR3 is TGTGCCAGCAGCTTAATCGACGGACGTGAAGCTTTCTTT.

Many counts were recorded for this clonotype. The gene calls are TRBV4-1 and TRBJ1-1, with D possibly TRBD1 on 6 matching bases. The CDR3 has 15 residues. Germline CDR1 is MGHRA and CDR2 is YSYEKL. Trimming cost V 5 bases and J 6 bases, with 19 bases left between them. The CDR3 region has the DNA TGCGCCAGCAGCACCAACACAGGGAGTGATTCTGAAGCTTTCTTT. It is translated as CASSTNTGSDSEAFF.

The chain has TRBV15 and TRBJ2-7; TRBD1 agrees at 8 bases. The CDR3 is made up of 14 amino acids. Germline V gene lookup returns CDR1 LNHNV and CDR2 YYDKDF (reference sequence). With V trimmed by 1 base and J by 4 bases, 3 bases remained unmatched. CDR3 DNA sequence: TGTGCCACCAGCAGAGGCAGGGGGCAATACGAGCAGTACTTC. It yields the protein CATSRGRGQYEQYF.

The chain couples TRBV19 to TRBJ2-1; the D is unclear. CDR1 is LNHDA, CDR2 SQIVND, per germline (reference sequence). CDR3 length: 14 residues. V dropped 3 bases and J dropped 11 bases, with 17 bases sitting between them. DNA for the CDR3: TGTGCCAGTAGTATCGGCAATCGAGACCTTAAGCAGTTCTTC. The encoded protein is CASSIGNRDLKQFF.

The genes are TRBV5-1 and TRBJ1-2; D is undetermined. From germline, CDR1 is SGHRS and CDR2 YFSETQ. Trimming took 0 bases from V and 7 from J, leaving 19 bases between them. The CDR3 spans 16 residues. The CDR3 sequence: CASSLAPPGWLSGYTF. Here the CDR3 DNA reads TGCGCCAGCAGCTTGGCCCCGCCGGGGTGGTTATCTGGCTACACCTTC.

The chain employs TRBV3-1 and TRBJ1-1; D not certain. Germline values: CDR1 LGHDT, CDR2 YNNKEL (reference sequence). The germline V and J ends were trimmed by 0 bases and 3 bases, with 20 bases remaining between them. The CDR3 extends over 18 amino acids. The DNA of the CDR3 is TGTGCCAGCAGCCAAGATCACCGCACCGTTATTCTGGACACTGAAGCTTTCTTT. Protein sequence: CASSQDHRTVILDTEAFF.

The chain recombines TRBV4-3 with TRBJ2-2, with 7 bases that match TRBD2. The CDR3 extends over 17 amino acids. The V gene end was trimmed by 2 bases and the J gene end by 4 bases; junction bases not matched to a gene: 10. The germline gives CDR1 LGHNA, CDR2 YSLEER. CDR3 sequence reads: CASSQSLTGRITGELFF. The DNA for the CDR3 is TGCGCCAGCAGCCAATCACTGACCGGGAGGATCACCGGGGAGCTGTTTTTT.

This clonotype has only a few counts. The chain joins TRBV19 to TRBJ1-5; a weak D match, TRBD1 (6 bases). Trimming pared 7 bases from V and 7 bases from J, leaving 14 bases between. CDR3 length equals 13 residues. In germline, CDR1 is LNHDA, CDR2 SQIVND (reference sequence). This CDR3 reads CASNLQGPQPQHF. For the CDR3, the DNA is TGTGCCAGTAACCTACAGGGTCCCCAGCCCCAGCATTTT.

Only one count was recorded for this clonotype. The chain joins TRBV27 to TRBJ2-1, with D perhaps TRBD2 (6 bases). Germline V CDR1 and CDR2: MNHEY, SMNVEV (reference sequence). V lost 8 bases, J lost 1 base, and 12 bases lay in between. The length of the CDR3 is 14 residues. The CDR3 nucleotides read TGTGCCAGCGGGGGACTGGAGTCCTACAATGAGCAGTTCTTC. Protein sequence: CASGGLESYNEQFF.

This chain uses TRBV2 with TRBJ2-7, with D possibly called TRBD1 or TRBD2 (5 bases each). V was pared by 1 base and J by 0 bases, with 16 bases between. Per the germline V gene, CDR1 is SNHLY and CDR2 is FYNNEI. This CDR3 has 17 amino acids. The CDR3 spells CASSEEGKGTFSYEQYF. The CDR3 nucleotides read TGTGCCAGCAGTGAAGAAGGTAAAGGGACCTTCTCCTACGAGCAGTACTTC.

This clonotype appeared a few times. The chain carries TRBV7-9 and TRBJ1-1; D not certain. In germline, CDR1 is SEHNR, CDR2 FQNEAQ (reference sequence). The V gene lost 6 bases and the J gene lost 7 bases, with 12 bases spanning the gap. The CDR3 totals 12 residues. CDR3 in DNA: TGTGCCAGCAGTTATCTGGCAGGTGAAGCTTTCTTT. Translating gives CASSYLAGEAFF.

This clonotype was seen only a few times. This chain links TRBV20-1 with TRBJ2-1; maybe TRBD2 (5 bases). The V gene's germline CDR1 is DFQATT and CDR2 SNEGSKA (reference sequence). Trimming removed 1 base from V and 5 bases from J, with 15 bases in between. The CDR3 has 15 amino acids. The DNA of the CDR3 is TGCAGTGCTAGAGCGGGGATGTCGGTTAACAATGAGCAGTTCTTC. The encoded protein is CSARAGMSVNNEQFF.

This clonotype turned up a few times. The chain carries TRBV3-1 and TRBJ1-1; the match to TRBD1 covers 8 bases. CDR1 LGHDT and CDR2 YNNKEL come from the germline V gene (reference sequence). The CDR3 has 16 amino acids. Losses at the gene ends were 0 bases for V and 4 bases for J; bases not matched to a gene: 7. CDR3 protein: CASSQDPGGLGTEAFF. Written as DNA, the CDR3 is TGTGCCAGCAGCCAAGATCCAGGGGGCCTGGGCACTGAAGCTTTCTTT.